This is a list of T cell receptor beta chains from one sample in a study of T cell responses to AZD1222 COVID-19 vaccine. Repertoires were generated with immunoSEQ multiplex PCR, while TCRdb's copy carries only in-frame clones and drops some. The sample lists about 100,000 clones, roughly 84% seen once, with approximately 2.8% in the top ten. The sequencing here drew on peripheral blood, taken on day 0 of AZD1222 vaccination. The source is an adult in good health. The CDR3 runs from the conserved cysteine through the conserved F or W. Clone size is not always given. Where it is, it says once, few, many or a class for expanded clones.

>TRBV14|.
CASSSDLLSYGYTF
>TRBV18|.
CASSLSGQGREQYF
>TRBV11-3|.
CASSTSGGHNEQFF
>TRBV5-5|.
CASSWTPLAGGYNEQFF
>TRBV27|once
CASSFLGSNGYTF
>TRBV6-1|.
CASSEPARTGELFF
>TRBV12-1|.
CASSFARITGVGRAFF
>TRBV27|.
CASSPLIAGGPGEQYF
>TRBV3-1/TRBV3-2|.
CASSQAGTAGYTF
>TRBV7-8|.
CASSLRSYGYTF
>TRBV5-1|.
CASSLARAGEKDGYTF
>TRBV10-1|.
CASSESTGRDEQYF
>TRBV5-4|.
CASSFPGLAGRSTDTQYF
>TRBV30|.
CARGSSGANVLTF
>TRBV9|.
CASSPPGTSGAETQYF
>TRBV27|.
CASSLQGPSPLHF
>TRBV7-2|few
CASSLRGQYNEKLFF
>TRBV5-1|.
CASSLGLLEGGNTIYF
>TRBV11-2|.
CASSLAPEPGIYEQYF
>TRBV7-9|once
CASSLVTGGYEQYF
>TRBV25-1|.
CASSGDRGSTDTQYF
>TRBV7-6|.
CASSSTGGAAQYF
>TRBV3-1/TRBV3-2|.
CASSQDQGPDSPLHF
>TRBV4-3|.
CASSQGTGTDYGYTF
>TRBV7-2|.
CASKSKGVASGANVLTF
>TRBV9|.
CASSVGGQGNIQYF
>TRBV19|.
CASSPGQGVNTEAFF
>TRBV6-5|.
CASSYGTGGGPDTQYF
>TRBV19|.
CASSITGTGGFYEQYF
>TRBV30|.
CAWSVLRFPNTIYF
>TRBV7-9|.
CASSSGGLNQPQHF
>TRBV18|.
CASSLTGENSPLHF
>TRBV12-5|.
CASGLSQLAGGLTDTQYF
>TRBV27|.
CASSLVPPGGVGYNSPLHF
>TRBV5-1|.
CASSFRSMNTEAFF
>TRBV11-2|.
CASSFLLAGGQETQYF
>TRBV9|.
CASSTSFWDSPLHF
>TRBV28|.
CASSYQTGRFDSPLHF
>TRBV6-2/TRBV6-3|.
CASSYRGLAGFQETQYF
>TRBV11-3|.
CASSLRKGQYNSPLHF
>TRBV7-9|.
CASSPTGNIVYEQYF
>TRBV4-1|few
CASSRVRQGYGYTF
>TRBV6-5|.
CASSRTGPENGYTF
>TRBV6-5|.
CASSYWGFDEQFF
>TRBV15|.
CATSPAGELGNTIYF
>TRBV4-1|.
CASSQDDPPYYEQYF
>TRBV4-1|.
CASSQSGTGYGYTF
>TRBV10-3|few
CAISGGIEQPQHF
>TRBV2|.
CASNRQASALYNEQFF
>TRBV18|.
CASSPAGTGHTEAFF
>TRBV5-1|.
CASSFDRVTEKLFF
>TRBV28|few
CASSFEGQGRTGELFF
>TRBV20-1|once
CSASGYNEQFF
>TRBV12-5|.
CASNQGVGEQYF
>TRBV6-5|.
CASSFLLGQPQHF
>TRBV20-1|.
CSATSYNEQFF
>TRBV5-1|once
CASSAGEYNEQFF
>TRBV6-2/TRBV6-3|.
CASSPSRTDNQPQHF
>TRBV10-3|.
CASWDVSSYEQYF